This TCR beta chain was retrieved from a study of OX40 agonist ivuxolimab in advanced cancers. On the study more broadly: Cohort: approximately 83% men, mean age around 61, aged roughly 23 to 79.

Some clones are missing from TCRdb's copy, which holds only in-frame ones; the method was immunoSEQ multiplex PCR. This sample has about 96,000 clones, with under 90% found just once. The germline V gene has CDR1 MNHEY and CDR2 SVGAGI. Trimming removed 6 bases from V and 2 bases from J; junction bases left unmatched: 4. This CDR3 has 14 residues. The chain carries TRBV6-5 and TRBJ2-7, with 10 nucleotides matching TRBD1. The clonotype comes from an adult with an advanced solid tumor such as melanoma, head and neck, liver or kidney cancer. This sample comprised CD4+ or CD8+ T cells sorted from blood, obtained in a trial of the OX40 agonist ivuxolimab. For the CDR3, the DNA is TGTGCCAGCAGCCCAGGACAGGGGGCCTACGAGCAGTACTTC. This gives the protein CASSPGQGAYEQYF.